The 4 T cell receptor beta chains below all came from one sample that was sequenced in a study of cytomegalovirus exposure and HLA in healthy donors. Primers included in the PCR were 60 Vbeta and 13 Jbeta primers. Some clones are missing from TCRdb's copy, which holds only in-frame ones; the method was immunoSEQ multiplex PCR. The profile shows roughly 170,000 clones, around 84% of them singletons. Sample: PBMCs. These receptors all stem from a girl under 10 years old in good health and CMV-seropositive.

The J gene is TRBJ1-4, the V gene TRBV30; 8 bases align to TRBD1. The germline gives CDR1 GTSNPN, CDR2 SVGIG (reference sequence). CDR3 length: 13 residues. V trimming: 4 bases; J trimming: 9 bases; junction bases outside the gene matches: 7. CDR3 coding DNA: TGTGCCTGGACTTTACAGGGGGGGAAAAAACTGTTTTTT. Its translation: CAWTLQGGKKLFF.

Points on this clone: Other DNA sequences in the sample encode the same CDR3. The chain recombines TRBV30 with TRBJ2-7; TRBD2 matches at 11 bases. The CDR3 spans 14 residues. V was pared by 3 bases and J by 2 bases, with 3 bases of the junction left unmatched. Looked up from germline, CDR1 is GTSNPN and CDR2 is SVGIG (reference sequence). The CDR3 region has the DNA TGTGCCTGGAGCCGACTAGCGGGGCCCTACGAGCAGTACTTC. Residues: CAWSRLAGPYEQYF.

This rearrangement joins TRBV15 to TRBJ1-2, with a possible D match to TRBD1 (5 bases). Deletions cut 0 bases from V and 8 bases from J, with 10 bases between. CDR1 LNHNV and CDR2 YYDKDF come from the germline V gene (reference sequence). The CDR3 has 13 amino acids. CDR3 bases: TGTGCCACCAGCAGAGATGGGCGGGGGGGCTACACCTTC. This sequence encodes CATSRDGRGGYTF.

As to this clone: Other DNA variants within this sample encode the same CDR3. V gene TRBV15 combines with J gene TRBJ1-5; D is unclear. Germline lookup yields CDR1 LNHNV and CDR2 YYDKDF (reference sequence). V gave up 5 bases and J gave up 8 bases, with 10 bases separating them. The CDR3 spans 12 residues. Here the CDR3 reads CATSDTLEPQHF. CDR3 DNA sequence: TGTGCCACCAGCGATACTCTAGAGCCCCAGCATTTT.